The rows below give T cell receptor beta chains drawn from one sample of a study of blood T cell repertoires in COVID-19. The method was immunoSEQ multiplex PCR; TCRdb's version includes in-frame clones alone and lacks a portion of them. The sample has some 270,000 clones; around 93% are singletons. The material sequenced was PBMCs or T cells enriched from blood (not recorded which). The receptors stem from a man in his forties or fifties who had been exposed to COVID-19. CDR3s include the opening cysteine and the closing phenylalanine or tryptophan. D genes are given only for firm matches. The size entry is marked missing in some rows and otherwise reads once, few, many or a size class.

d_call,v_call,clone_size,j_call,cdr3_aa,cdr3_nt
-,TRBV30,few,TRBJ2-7,CAWSGGTYEQYF,TGTGCCTGGAGCGGGGGAACCTACGAGCAGTACTTC
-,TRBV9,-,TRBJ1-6,CASSVGGPGRDSPLHF,TGTGCCAGCAGCGTAGGGGGGCCAGGGAGGGATTCACCCCTCCACTTT
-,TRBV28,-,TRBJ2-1,CASIETGTLNEQFF,TGTGCCAGCATTGAGACCGGGACTTTGAATGAGCAGTTCTTC
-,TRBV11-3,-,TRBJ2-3,CASSYGRGDPYTDTQYF,TGTGCCAGCAGCTATGGCAGGGGTGATCCGTACACAGATACGCAGTATTTT
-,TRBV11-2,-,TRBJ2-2,CASSLSPRGNTGELFF,TGTGCCAGCAGCTTATCCCCCAGGGGGAACACCGGGGAGCTGTTTTTT
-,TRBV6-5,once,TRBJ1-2,CASSSRGFGGYTF,TGTGCCAGCAGTTCTCGGGGGTTCGGGGGCTACACCTTC
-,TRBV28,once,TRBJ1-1,CASSLMTGMGAEAFF,TGTGCCAGCAGTTTAATGACAGGAATGGGGGCTGAAGCTTTCTTT
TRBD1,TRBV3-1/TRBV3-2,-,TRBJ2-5,CASSARQGRAETQYF,TGTGCCAGCAGCGCACGACAGGGGCGGGCGGAGACCCAGTACTTC
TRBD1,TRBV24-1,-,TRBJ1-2,CATSDHRDRGGPYGYTF,TGTGCCACCAGTGATCACCGGGACAGGGGAGGTCCCTATGGCTACACCTTC
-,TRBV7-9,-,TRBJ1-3,CASSLAPGAGNTIYF,TGTGCCAGCAGCTTAGCGCCGGGGGCTGGAAACACCATATATTTT
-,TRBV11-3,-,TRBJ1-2,CASSSYTAGSLDYGYTF,TGTGCCAGCAGCTCATATACGGCAGGCAGCCTTGACTATGGCTACACCTTC
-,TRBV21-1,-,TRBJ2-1,CASSKEKGYSYNEQFF,TGTGCCAGCAGCAAAGAAAAGGGGTATTCCTACAATGAGCAGTTCTTC
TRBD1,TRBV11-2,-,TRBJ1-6,CASSRTGAGDSPLHF,TGTGCCAGCAGCCGCACAGGGGCTGGGGATTCACCCCTCCACTTT
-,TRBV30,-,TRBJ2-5,CAWSGTLQETQYF,TGTGCCTGGAGTGGGACACTACAAGAGACCCAGTACTTC